These 24 T cell receptor beta chains share one sample of origin, sequenced in a study of shared clonotypes between healthy human individuals (TCRdb year 2020). The method was the immunoSEQ multiplex PCR assay. The source is immuneACCESS, and TCRdb retained only in-frame sequences with V and J called. Part of the clones is not carried over; for the studies checked, unresolved V genes explain less than half of this, and the remainder is unexplained. The sample yields over 750,000 clones; 90% to 98% were counted once. The top ten clonotypes cover less than 0.3% of the sample. CD8 naive samples were CD45RO-negative cells positively selected for CCR7, giving a CD45RA+CCR7+ population that excluded TemRA cells. Source material: naive CD8+ T cells sorted from blood. Sample cell subset or site, as interpreted from the label and publication: CD45RA+CCR7+. The source of these receptors is a man aged 25 to 40 in good health.

This clone was observed once. This rearrangement joins TRBV27 to TRBJ2-3, with a tentative D call TRBD2 (6 bases). The germline CDR1 and CDR2 sequences are MNHEY and SMNVEV (reference sequence). V gave up 5 bases and J gave up 2 bases, with 17 bases separating them. This CDR3 is built from 16 residues. CDR3 sequence: CASSRPLAGFTDTQYF. The CDR3 region has the DNA TGTGCCAGCAGTCGCCCTTTGGCGGGGTTCACAGATACGCAGTATTTT.

This rearrangement joins TRBV19 to TRBJ2-1, with D tentatively TRBD1 (6 bases). Germline CDR1 LNHDA, CDR2 SQIVND (reference sequence). Deletions cut 3 bases from V and 7 bases from J, with 10 bases between. This CDR3 contains 13 residues. Written as DNA, the CDR3 is TGTGCCAGTAGTATCTCACAGGGTAATGAGCAGTTCTTC. Its protein product is CASSISQGNEQFF. The full variable domain, its missing parts supplied by reference TRBV19 and TRBJ2-1, is DGGITQSPKYLFRKEGQNVTLSCEQNLNHDAMYWYRQDPGQGLRLIYYSQIVNDFQKGDIAEGYSVSREKKESFPLTVTSAQKNPTAFYLCASSISQGNEQFFGPGTRLTVL.

Only one count was recorded for this clone. The chain combines TRBV29-1 with TRBJ2-7; 9 bases agree with TRBD1. The J segment lost 4 bases and the V segment lost 6 bases, leaving 10 bases of the junction unmatched. This CDR3 contains 14 residues. The germline V gene encodes CDR1 SQVTM and CDR2 ANQGSEA. CDR3 sequence: CSVLPGQGGYEQYF. Here the CDR3 DNA reads TGCAGCGTCCTGCCGGGACAGGGAGGGTACGAGCAGTACTTC.

This chain joins TRBV7-7 and TRBJ2-5, with 9 bases fitting TRBD1. Trimming removed 5 bases from V and 4 bases from J; junction bases left unmatched: 8. Germline CDR1 is SSHAT and CDR2 is FNYEAQ (reference sequence). The CDR3 is 15 amino acids. CDR3 DNA sequence: TGTGCCAGCAGCCGCGGACAGGGGTTTCGAGAGACCCAGTACTTC. It translates to CASSRGQGFRETQYF.

The chain is built from TRBV11-3 and TRBJ2-7; TRBD1 matches 8 bases. V lost 4 bases, J lost 5 bases, and 7 bases stayed unmatched. Per the germline V gene, CDR1 is SGHNT and CDR2 is YENEEA. The CDR3 is 14 residues long. CDR3 nucleotide sequence: TGTGCCAGCAGCTCACAGGGGGACGTCAACGAGCAGTACTTC. This codes for CASSSQGDVNEQYF.

A remark on this clone: Different DNA sequences within this sample yield the same CDR3. This chain joins TRBV7-9 and TRBJ1-1, with D maybe TRBD1 (5 bases). In germline, CDR1 is SEHNR, CDR2 FQNEAQ (reference sequence). CDR3 length: 14 residues. V was cut by 1 base and J by 3 bases, with 9 bases left in between. In DNA form, the CDR3 reads TGTGCCAGCAGCTTAGGGTTAGGGGACACTGAAGCTTTCTTT. Amino acids: CASSLGLGDTEAFF.

This clone has just one count. The rearrangement links TRBV4-3 to TRBJ2-1, with 16 bases identical to TRBD2. Germline trimming cut 0 bases from V and 10 bases from J; bases unmatched to any gene: 3. The CDR3 contains 16 residues. Germline V CDR1 and CDR2: LGHNA, YSLEER. The CDR3: CASSQDGTSGREEQFF. The CDR3 bases are TGCGCCAGCAGCCAAGATGGGACTAGCGGGAGGGAGGAGCAGTTCTTC.

This clone was seen a single time. V and J are TRBV27 and TRBJ2-7; 10 bases fit TRBD1. Trimming took 10 bases from V and 2 from J; bases not matched to a gene: 14. CDR3 length equals 16 residues. The germline CDR1 and CDR2 sequences are MNHEY and SMNVEV (reference sequence). CDR3: CATQRNSGTGAYEQYF. The CDR3, as DNA: TGTGCCACCCAACGTAATTCCGGGACAGGGGCCTACGAGCAGTACTTC.

The rearrangement links TRBV5-6 to TRBJ2-7; possible D gene TRBD1, 5 bases. Germline values: CDR1 SGHDT, CDR2 YYEEEE. The CDR3 spans 15 residues. V was pared by 3 bases and J by 3 bases, with 16 bases between. The chain's CDR3 is CASSSLIKGVYEQYF. The CDR3 DNA reads TGTGCCAGCAGCTCTCTGATAAAAGGGGTCTACGAGCAGTACTTC.

The chain has TRBV28 and TRBJ2-2, with D unclear. The CDR3 runs to 12 residues. V was pared by 5 bases and J by 4 bases, with 5 bases between. The germline gives CDR1 MDHEN, CDR2 SYDVKM. CDR3 nucleotides: TGTGCCAGCAGTCTCGGCACCGGGGAGCTGTTTTTT. Translating it yields CASSLGTGELFF.

The gene calls are TRBV2 and TRBJ2-7, with D uncertain. Germline lookup yields CDR1 SNHLY and CDR2 FYNNEI. Trimming removed 6 bases from V and 2 bases from J, with 8 bases in between. The CDR3 totals 12 residues. The CDR3 is CASRTGTYEQYF. The CDR3 coding sequence is TGTGCCAGCAGGACTGGAACCTACGAGCAGTACTTC.

The V call is TRBV9, the J call TRBJ2-1; D call uncertain. The V end was cut by 0 bases, the J end by 4 bases, with 14 bases between. There are 16 residues in the CDR3. Germline CDR1 and CDR2: SGDLS and YYNGEE. The CDR3 DNA follows: TGTGCCAGCAGCGTAGTAGCTAATAGCCTTTACAATGAGCAGTTCTTC. Translation: CASSVVANSLYNEQFF.

This sequence joins TRBV29-1 and TRBJ2-1, with D perhaps TRBD1 or TRBD2 (5 bases each). Looked up from germline, CDR1 is SQVTM and CDR2 is ANQGSEA. Trimming left V 5 bases short and J 0 bases short, with 11 bases between. The CDR3 runs to 14 residues. This CDR3 reads CSVYPGTSYNEQFF. CDR3 coding DNA: TGCAGCGTTTATCCAGGGACCTCCTACAATGAGCAGTTCTTC.

CDR3 in amino acids: CASNPPFGRISYEQYF. The CDR3 coding sequence is TGTGCCAGCAACCCCCCTTTCGGGAGGATCTCCTACGAGCAGTACTTC. This sequence joins TRBV28 and TRBJ2-7, with TRBD2 matching 7 bases. Germline CDR1 MDHEN, CDR2 SYDVKM. The trim removed 7 bases at V and 0 bases at J, leaving 12 bases unmatched. The CDR3 runs to 16 residues.

The chain combines TRBV7-9 with TRBJ1-1; D unclear. The germline V and J ends were trimmed by 5 bases and 1 base, with 14 bases remaining between them. Per the germline V gene, CDR1 is SEHNR and CDR2 is FQNEAQ (reference sequence). The CDR3 is 15 amino acids. DNA for the CDR3: TGTGCCAGCAGCCCGAGTGGGGTGGGGAACACTGAAGCTTTCTTT. As protein: CASSPSGVGNTEAFF.

This sequence joins TRBV7-4 and TRBJ2-7; the D is unclear. This CDR3 is 16 amino acids long. V lost 5 bases and J 1 base, leaving 18 bases between the germline ends. Germline lookup yields CDR1 SGHVT and CDR2 SQSDAQ. CDR3 residues: CASSPRPLGSSYEQYF. DNA of the CDR3: TGTGCCAGCAGCCCCCGTCCCCTAGGATCGTCCTACGAGCAGTACTTC.

The chain combines TRBV29-1 with TRBJ2-7; 14 positions match TRBD2. The CDR3 runs 18 residues. Germline V gene sequence: CDR1 SQVTM, CDR2 ANQGSEA. V lost 2 bases and J lost 4; bases outside the gene matches: 13. The CDR3 DNA reads as TGCAGCGTTGAAATCACCCCCTCCGGGACTAGCGGGAGATACGAGCAGTACTTC. Its protein product is CSVEITPSGTSGRYEQYF.

The chain recombines TRBV5-1 with TRBJ2-5, with TRBD2 as a possible D gene (6 bases). V was trimmed by 0 bases and J by 5 bases, leaving 11 bases between them. Germline lookup yields CDR1 SGHRS and CDR2 YFSETQ. This CDR3 spans 14 amino acids. The CDR3 sequence: CASSLATSLETQYF. The CDR3 nucleotides are TGCGCCAGCAGCTTGGCTACTAGCCTGGAGACCCAGTACTTC.

CDR3 residues: CSVDVEGTGELFF. The CDR3 DNA sequence: TGCAGCGTTGATGTGGAAGGGACAGGGGAGCTGTTTTTT. The chain combines TRBV29-1 with TRBJ2-2; the D gene is possibly TRBD1 (6 bases). Germline values: CDR1 SQVTM, CDR2 ANQGSEA. Trimming shortened V by 3 bases and J by 8 bases, and 13 bases separated the two germline ends. The CDR3 has 13 residues.

This clone was detected only once. The V call is TRBV10-2, the J call TRBJ2-1, with a possible D match to TRBD2 (5 bases). Between the trimmed V and J ends, which lost 4 bases and 4 bases, there was a span of 14 bases. CDR1 WSHSY and CDR2 SAAADI come from the germline V gene. The CDR3 spans 15 residues. The CDR3 loop is CASSAPSGSYNEQFF. CDR3 in DNA: TGCGCCAGCAGTGCCCCCAGCGGTAGTTACAATGAGCAGTTCTTC.

The V gene is TRBV6-1, the J gene TRBJ1-4, with 8 bases identical to TRBD1. V was clipped by 6 bases and J by 8 bases; unmatched bases: 8. Germline CDR1 and CDR2: MNHNS and SASEGT. The CDR3 loop spans 14 amino acids. The CDR3 sequence is CASSDTGQEEKLFF. The CDR3 nucleotides are TGTGCCAGCAGCGACACGGGACAGGAGGAAAAACTGTTTTTT.

The genes are TRBV6-6 and TRBJ2-7, with D tentatively TRBD2 (5 bases). The CDR3 loop spans 14 amino acids. V lost 1 base and J lost 3, with 10 bases in between. The germline V gene encodes CDR1 MNHNY and CDR2 SVGAGI (reference sequence). Here the CDR3 reads CASSYFAGSYEQYF. The CDR3 region has the DNA TGTGCCAGCAGTTACTTTGCGGGTAGCTACGAGCAGTACTTC.

This clone appeared a single time. The chain joins TRBV4-3 to TRBJ2-7; 9 bases map to TRBD1. The CDR3 has 17 amino acids. The J segment lost 2 bases and the V segment lost 0 bases, leaving 8 bases of the junction unmatched. Germline V gene sequence: CDR1 LGHNA, CDR2 YSLEER. CDR3 nucleotide sequence: TGCGCCAGCAGCCAAGATCGCAGACAGGGGGGAACCTACGAGCAGTACTTC. Protein product: CASSQDRRQGGTYEQYF.

This sequence joins TRBV30 and TRBJ1-2; D not certain. The germline V gene encodes CDR1 GTSNPN and CDR2 SVGIG (reference sequence). The V and J ends lost 1 base and 2 bases respectively, with 8 bases between them. The CDR3 runs 13 residues. CDR3 residues: CAWSAETNYGYTF. The CDR3 DNA is TGTGCCTGGAGTGCGGAGACGAACTATGGCTACACCTTC. The full variable domain, in which reference TRBV30 and TRBJ1-2 provide the parts outside the CDR3, is SQTIHQWPATLVQPVGSPLSLECTVEGTSNPNLYWYRQAAGRGLQLLFYSVGIGQISSEVPQNLSASRPQDRQFILSSKKLLLSDSGFYLCAWSAETNYGYTFGSGTRLTVV.